This is a list of T cell receptor beta chains from one sample in a study of T cells after yellow fever vaccination. TCRdb analysed the 5' RACE reads with MiXCR anew, one entry per CDR3 protein. The data hold around 180,000 distinct CDR3 sequences, with roughly 6.2% observed a single time. Here the sequenced sample was CD4+ T cells sorted from PBMCs, taken on the day of the first yellow fever vaccination. The receptors derive from a man between 18 and 35 years old who received the YFV17D yellow fever vaccine. The CDR3 runs from the conserved cysteine through the conserved F or W. The D gene is left open where the match is weak. Clone size is shown for a subset of rows, as once, few, many or a class of expanded clone.

D gene	clone size	V gene	J gene	CDR3 DNA	CDR3 protein
NA	NA	TRBV6-6	TRBJ1-5	TGTGCCAGCAGTGGGATCGGGCCCCAGCATTTT	CASSGIGPQHF
NA	many	TRBV11-2	TRBJ2-1	TGTGCCAGCAGCTTGAGATTACCGGTACCCCCTTCCCTCTACAATGAGCAGTTCTTC	CASSLRLPVPPSLYNEQFF
NA	few	TRBV12-3/TRBV12-4	TRBJ1-5	TGTGCCAGCAGTTTAGAACGGGGGCAGCCCCAGCATTTT	CASSLERGQPQHF
NA	many	TRBV7-9	TRBJ2-5	TGTGCCAGCAGCTCCTGGAAAAGGGAGACCCAGTACTTC	CASSSWKRETQYF
NA	NA	TRBV5-1	TRBJ2-2	TGCGCCAGCAGCTTTGCAGGGGTTGACACCGGGGAGCTGTTTTTT	CASSFAGVDTGELFF
NA	many	TRBV29-1	TRBJ2-3	TGCAGCGTACAACTAGATCTGGCAGATACGCAGTATTTT	CSVQLDLADTQYF
NA	few	TRBV6-1	TRBJ2-3	TGTGCCAGCAGTGTTCGGACAGCTAATACAGATACGCAGTATTTT	CASSVRTANTDTQYF
NA	NA	TRBV7-9	TRBJ1-4	TGTGCCAGCAGCTTGATCGGGTTAAAACTGTTTTTT	CASSLIGLKLFF
NA	NA	TRBV6-1	TRBJ2-6	TGTGCCAGCAAGCAGGGTGGAACTGGGGCCAACGTCCTGACTTTC	CASKQGGTGANVLTF
NA	NA	TRBV6-6	TRBJ2-5	TGTGCCGGAGGGACTCCAAGGGGGGCCCAGTACTTC	CAGGTPRGAQYF
NA	many	TRBV7-2	TRBJ2-4	TGTGCCAGCAGCTTCCTTTGGGGATTAATCTCGGACTTC	CASSFLWGLISDF
NA	many	TRBV5-5	TRBJ1-2	TGTGCCAGCAGCTTGGTTTCGGTTTATGGCTACACCTTC	CASSLVSVYGYTF
NA	few	TRBV10-3	TRBJ2-5	TGTGCCATCCAGCGGCAAGAGACCCAGTACTTC	CAIQRQETQYF
NA	few	TRBV9	TRBJ1-3	TGTGCCAGCAGCGTACACAGGGATGGAAACACCATATATTTT	CASSVHRDGNTIYF
NA	NA	TRBV12-3/TRBV12-4	TRBJ2-4	TGTGCCAGCAGAGCCAGCCAAGAGGAAAACATTCAGTACTTC	CASRASQEENIQYF
NA	few	TRBV6-5	TRBJ2-3	TGTGCCAGCAGTTACTCTCCGGGGGGCGGGGCAGATACGCAGTATTTT	CASSYSPGGGADTQYF
NA	many	TRBV7-2	TRBJ2-2	TGTGCCAGCAGCCTCCAAACTTCTGCCACCGGGGAGCTGTTTTTT	CASSLQTSATGELFF
NA	NA	TRBV10-3	TRBJ1-1	TGTGCCAGCCGAAATTTTAGGGCTGAAGCTTTCTTT	CASRNFRAEAFF
NA	NA	TRBV5-1	TRBJ1-2	TGCGCCAGCAGCTTGGTGGGGTCTATCTATGGCTACACCTTC	CASSLVGSIYGYTF
NA	few	TRBV9	TRBJ1-1	TGTGCCAGCAGCGTAGGGATTAGGGACACTGAAGCTTTCTTT	CASSVGIRDTEAFF
NA	few	TRBV19	TRBJ2-4	TGTGCCAGTAGTCCCGGGATCCCCGGGAACATTCAGTACTTC	CASSPGIPGNIQYF
NA	many	TRBV7-2	TRBJ2-5	TGTGCCAGCAGCTACCAAGGGGGACAAGAGACCCAGTACTTC	CASSYQGGQETQYF
TRBD1	NA	TRBV7-2	TRBJ1-2	TGTGCCATCGACAGGGGAGAAGGCTACACCTTC	CAIDRGEGYTF
NA	NA	TRBV15	TRBJ2-1	TGTGCCACCAGCAGAGATCCCGTCAGTTACAATGAGCAGTTCTTC	CATSRDPVSYNEQFF
NA	NA	TRBV24-1	TRBJ2-1	TGTGCCACCAGTGATTTCAGCGCCTACAATGAGCAGTTCTTC	CATSDFSAYNEQFF
NA	NA	TRBV19	TRBJ2-3	TGTGCCAGTAGTAAGGGCCAGGACACAGATACGCAGTATTTT	CASSKGQDTDTQYF
NA	few	TRBV9	TRBJ2-3	TGTGCCAGCACCCTGGGGACTGCAAGCACAGATACGCAGTATTTT	CASTLGTASTDTQYF
NA	many	TRBV7-9	TRBJ1-2	TGTGCCAGCAGCTTAGAAGCGGTGCCCATTTATGGCTACACCTTC	CASSLEAVPIYGYTF
NA	few	TRBV7-8	TRBJ1-1	TGTGCCAGCAGCCCGGGGGCCAGCGTGAACACTGAAGCTTTCTTT	CASSPGASVNTEAFF
NA	NA	TRBV5-1	TRBJ1-2	TGCGCCAGCAGCTTGGAAGGACACCTTACCGGCGGCTACACCTTC	CASSLEGHLTGGYTF
TRBD1	many	TRBV5-1	TRBJ2-3	TGCGCCAGCAGGAGACAGGGAGGCACAGATACGCAGTATTTT	CASRRQGGTDTQYF
NA	many	TRBV4-1	TRBJ2-5	TGCGCCAGCAGCCAAGAAGGGGGTTTTGGGGAGACCCAGTACTTC	CASSQEGGFGETQYF
NA	many	TRBV10-3	TRBJ2-3	TGTGCCATCAATGACAGGAGCACAGATACGCAGTATTTT	CAINDRSTDTQYF
TRBD1	NA	TRBV25-1	TRBJ1-1	TGTGCCAGCAGTCCCTCGGACAGGGGGGTTGAAGCTTTCTTT	CASSPSDRGVEAFF
NA	NA	TRBV18	TRBJ1-2	TGTGCCAGCTCACCATTGGGGCAGGGGCATGGCTACACCTTC	CASSPLGQGHGYTF
TRBD2	few	TRBV20-1	TRBJ2-5	TGCAGTGCTACCGCCTCTAGCGGGGGTGAGACCCAGTACTTC	CSATASSGGETQYF
NA	many	TRBV7-9	TRBJ2-3	TGTGCCAGCAGCTCACGAGCGGAGGGTGGAGATACGCAGTATTTT	CASSSRAEGGDTQYF
TRBD2	NA	TRBV12-3/TRBV12-4	TRBJ2-7	TGTGCCAGCAACTCCGGGGGGGCCTACGAGCAGTACTTC	CASNSGGAYEQYF
TRBD2	few	TRBV5-4	TRBJ2-1	TGTGCCAGCAGCACCGGAGCACTAGCGGGTGTCGATGAGCAGTTCTTC	CASSTGALAGVDEQFF
NA	few	TRBV20-1	TRBJ2-4	TGCAGTGCTATGAGCGGTCTAGCCAAAAACATTCAGTACTTC	CSAMSGLAKNIQYF
TRBD1	NA	TRBV7-3	TRBJ2-7	TGTGCCAGCAGCTTTTCCGGGACAGGCCCCTACGAGCAGTACTTC	CASSFSGTGPYEQYF
TRBD1	many	TRBV12-3/TRBV12-4	TRBJ1-4	TGTGCCAGCACCCGGACAGGGGCGAATGAAAAACTGTTTTTT	CASTRTGANEKLFF
NA	NA	TRBV5-4	TRBJ2-2	TGTGCCAGCAGCTCGCGGGACGGTATGAACACCGGGGAGCTGTTTTTT	CASSSRDGMNTGELFF
TRBD1	few	TRBV4-3	TRBJ1-6	TGCGCCAGCAGCCCGACAGGGGTTTATTCACCCCTCCACTTT	CASSPTGVYSPLHF
TRBD1	few	TRBV29-1	TRBJ1-1	TGCAGCGTTCCAGGGGTTACCTCGACAGGGGTTGAGACTGAAGCTTTCTTT	CSVPGVTSTGVETEAFF
TRBD1	NA	TRBV12-3/TRBV12-4	TRBJ1-1	TGTGCCACCACTCCAGGGGGCAAGAACACTGAAGCTTTCTTT	CATTPGGKNTEAFF
TRBD1	many	TRBV5-6	TRBJ1-1	TGTGCCAGCAATCAGGACAGGGCGGAAAGGGACGCTGAAGCTTTCTTT	CASNQDRAERDAEAFF
NA	many	TRBV5-1	TRBJ1-2	TGCGCCAGCAGCTTCGGAGGACGATTAGCTAACTATGGCTACACCTTC	CASSFGGRLANYGYTF
TRBD1	few	TRBV4-1	TRBJ1-2	TGCGCCAGCAGCCTACCGGGACAGGCAAAAAATGGCTACACCTTC	CASSLPGQAKNGYTF
NA	NA	TRBV4-2	TRBJ2-1	TGTGCCAGCAGCCAAGAGGTGTGGAGTTACAATGAGCAGTTCTTC	CASSQEVWSYNEQFF
NA	NA	TRBV5-5	TRBJ2-5	TGTGCCAGCAGCCAGGACGGGCAAGAGACCCAGTACTTC	CASSQDGQETQYF
TRBD1	few	TRBV19	TRBJ2-7	TGTGCCAGTAGTAGGCCTCCGGGACAGGGGAAGGGCTACGAGCAGTACTTC	CASSRPPGQGKGYEQYF
NA	many	TRBV27	TRBJ1-1	TGTGCCAGCAGTTCTCGACTTGGGAACACTGAAGCTTTCTTT	CASSSRLGNTEAFF
NA	NA	TRBV20-1	TRBJ2-6	TGCAGTGCTCGGTGGTTCCTCTCTGGGGCCAACGTCCTGACTTTC	CSARWFLSGANVLTF
TRBD2	NA	TRBV20-1	TRBJ2-3	TGCAGTGCTAGTGTTCTAGCGGGGGGGCCCCCAGATACGCAGTATTTT	CSASVLAGGPPDTQYF